This T cell receptor beta chain was found in a study of T cells in Graves' hyperthyroidism and ophthalmopathy. Study outcomes and limitations: Most thyroid clonotypes that were expanded above 0.001 also turned up in blood. Ophthalmopathy and stable hyperthyroidism were separated by a 13 V-J model.

This clonotype has ten or more counts. Its antigen remains unknown. Amplification of TCR beta CDR3 regions used RNA as the template. The TCR CDR3 was amplified in a first-round RT-PCR using the HTBI primer set. One entry per CDR3 protein results from TCRdb running MiXCR on the multiplex PCR reads. The sample holds roughly 570,000 distinct CDR3 sequences, around 42% seen once. Orbital computed tomography and thyroid ultrasound, together with serum TRAb and thyroxine and clinical symptoms, were used for diagnoses. This TCR derives from an adult woman with Graves' disease, either hyperthyroidism or ophthalmopathy (not recorded which). Sequenced: peripheral blood or thyroid tissue (not recorded which).

Here the CDR3 reads CSASPLKGLAGAGELFF. In DNA form, the CDR3 reads TGCAGTGCTTCGCCGCTGAAGGGACTAGCGGGAGCCGGGGAGCTGTTTTTT. V usage is TRBV20-1 and J usage is TRBJ2-2, with TRBD2 matching 14 bases. The CDR3 extends over 17 amino acids. Germline CDR1 and CDR2: DFQATT and SNEGSKA (reference sequence). The trim removed 5 bases at V and 6 bases at J, leaving 11 bases unmatched.